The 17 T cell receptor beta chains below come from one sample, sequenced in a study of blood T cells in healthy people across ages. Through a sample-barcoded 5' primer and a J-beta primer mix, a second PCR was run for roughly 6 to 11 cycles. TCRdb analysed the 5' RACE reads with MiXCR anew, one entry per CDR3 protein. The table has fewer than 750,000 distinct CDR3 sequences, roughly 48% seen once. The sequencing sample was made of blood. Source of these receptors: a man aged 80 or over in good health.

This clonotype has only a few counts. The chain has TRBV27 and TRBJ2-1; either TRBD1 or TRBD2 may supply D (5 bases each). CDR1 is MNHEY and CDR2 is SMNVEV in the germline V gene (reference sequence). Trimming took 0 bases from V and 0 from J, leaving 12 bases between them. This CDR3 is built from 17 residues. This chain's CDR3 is CASSLSNAGASYNEQFF. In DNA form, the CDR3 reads TGTGCCAGCAGTTTATCGAACGCCGGGGCCTCCTACAATGAGCAGTTCTTC.

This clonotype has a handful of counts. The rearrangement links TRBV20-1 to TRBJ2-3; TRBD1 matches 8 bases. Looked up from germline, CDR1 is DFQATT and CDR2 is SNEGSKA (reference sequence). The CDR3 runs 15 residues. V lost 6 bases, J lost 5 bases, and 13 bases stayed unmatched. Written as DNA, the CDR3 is TGCAGTGCAACCCGGACAGGGATTAGTCAAGATACGCAGTATTTT. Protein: CSATRTGISQDTQYF.

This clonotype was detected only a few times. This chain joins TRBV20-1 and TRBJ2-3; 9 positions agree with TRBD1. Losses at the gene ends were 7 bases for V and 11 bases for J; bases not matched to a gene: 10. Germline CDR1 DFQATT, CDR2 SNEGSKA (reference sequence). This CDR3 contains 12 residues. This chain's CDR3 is CSGNRGLDGQYF. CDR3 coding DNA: TGCAGTGGGAACAGGGGGCTCGACGGGCAGTATTTT.

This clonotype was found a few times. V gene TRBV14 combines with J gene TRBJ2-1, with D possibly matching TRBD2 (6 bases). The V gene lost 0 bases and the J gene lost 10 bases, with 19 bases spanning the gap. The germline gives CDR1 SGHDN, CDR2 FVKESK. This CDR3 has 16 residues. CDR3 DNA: TGTGCCAGCAGCCAAGATAAGGGGACTCGTCCGAGGGAGCAGTTCTTC. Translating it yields CASSQDKGTRPREQFF.

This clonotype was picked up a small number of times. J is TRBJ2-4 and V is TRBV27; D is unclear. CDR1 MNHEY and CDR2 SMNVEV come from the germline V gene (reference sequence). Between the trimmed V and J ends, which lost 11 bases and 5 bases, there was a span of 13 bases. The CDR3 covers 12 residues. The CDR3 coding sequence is TGTGCCGTCAACCCGGACGAAAACATTCAGTACTTC. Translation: CAVNPDENIQYF.

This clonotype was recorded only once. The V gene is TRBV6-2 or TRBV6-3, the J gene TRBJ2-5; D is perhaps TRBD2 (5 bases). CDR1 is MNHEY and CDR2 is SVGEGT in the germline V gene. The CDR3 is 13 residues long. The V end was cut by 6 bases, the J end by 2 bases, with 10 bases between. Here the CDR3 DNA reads TGTGCCAGCAGGCTGCGGGTACAAGAGACCCAGTACTTC. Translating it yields CASRLRVQETQYF.

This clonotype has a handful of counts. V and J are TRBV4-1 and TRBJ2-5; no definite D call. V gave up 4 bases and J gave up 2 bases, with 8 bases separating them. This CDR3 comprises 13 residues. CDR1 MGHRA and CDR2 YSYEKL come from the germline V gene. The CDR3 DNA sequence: TGCGCCAGCAGCCTGCCCGGGCAAGAGACCCAGTACTTC. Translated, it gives CASSLPGQETQYF.

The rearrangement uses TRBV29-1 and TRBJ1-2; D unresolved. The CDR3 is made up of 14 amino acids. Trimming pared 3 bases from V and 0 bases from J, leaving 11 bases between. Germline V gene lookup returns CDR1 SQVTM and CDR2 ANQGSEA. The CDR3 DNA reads TGCAGCGTTGATGAAGGAGGCACTAACTATGGCTACACCTTC. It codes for CSVDEGGTNYGYTF.

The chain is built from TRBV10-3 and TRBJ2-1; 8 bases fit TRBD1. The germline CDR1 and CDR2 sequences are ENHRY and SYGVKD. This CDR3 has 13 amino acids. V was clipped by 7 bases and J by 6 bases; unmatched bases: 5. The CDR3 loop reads CAITDGQGNEQFF. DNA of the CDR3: TGTGCCATCACCGATGGACAGGGCAATGAGCAGTTCTTC.

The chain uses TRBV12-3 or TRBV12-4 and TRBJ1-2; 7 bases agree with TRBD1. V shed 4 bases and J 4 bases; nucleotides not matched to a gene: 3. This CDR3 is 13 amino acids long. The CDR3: CASSSGTVYGYTF. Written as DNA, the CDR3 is TGTGCCAGCAGTTCTGGGACAGTCTATGGCTACACCTTC.

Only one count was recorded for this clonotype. CDR3 residues: CASSQDRGGASGANVLTF. The CDR3 coding sequence is TGTGCCAGCAGCCAAGATAGGGGGGGCGCGTCTGGGGCCAACGTCCTGACTTTC. The chain employs TRBV4-2 and TRBJ2-6, with D possibly being TRBD2 (7 bases). The CDR3 sequence is 18 residues long. Germline V gene lookup returns CDR1 LGHNA and CDR2 YNFKEQ. Trimming cost V 0 bases and J 1 base, with 13 bases left between them.

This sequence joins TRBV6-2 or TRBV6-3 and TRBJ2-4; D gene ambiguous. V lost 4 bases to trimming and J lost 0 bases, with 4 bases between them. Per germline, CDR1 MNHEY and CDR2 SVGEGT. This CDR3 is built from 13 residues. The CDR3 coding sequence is TGTGCCAGCAGTTCACCAGCCAAAAACATTCAGTACTTC. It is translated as CASSSPAKNIQYF.

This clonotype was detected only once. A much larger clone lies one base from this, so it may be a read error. The CDR3: CASSTRSNQLQHF. The DNA for the CDR3 is TGTGCCAGCAGTACCAGGAGCAATCAGCTCCAGCATTTT. This rearrangement joins TRBV6-5 to TRBJ1-5; no clear D gene. The CDR3 consists of 13 residues. CDR1 MNHEY and CDR2 SVGAGI come from the germline V gene.

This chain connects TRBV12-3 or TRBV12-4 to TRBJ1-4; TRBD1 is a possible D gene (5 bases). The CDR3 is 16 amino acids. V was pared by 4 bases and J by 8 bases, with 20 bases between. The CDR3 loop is CASSSPGGGGREKLFF. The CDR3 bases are TGTGCCAGCAGTTCCCCCGGGGGAGGAGGGAGAGAAAAACTGTTTTTT.

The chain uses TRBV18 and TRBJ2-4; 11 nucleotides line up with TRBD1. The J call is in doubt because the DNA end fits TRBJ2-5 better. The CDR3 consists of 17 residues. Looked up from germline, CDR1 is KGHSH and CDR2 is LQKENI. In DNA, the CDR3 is TGTGCCAGCTCACCTTTGAGGACAGGGGGCTTTGTGGAGACCCAGTACTTC. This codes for CASSPLRTGGFVETQYF.

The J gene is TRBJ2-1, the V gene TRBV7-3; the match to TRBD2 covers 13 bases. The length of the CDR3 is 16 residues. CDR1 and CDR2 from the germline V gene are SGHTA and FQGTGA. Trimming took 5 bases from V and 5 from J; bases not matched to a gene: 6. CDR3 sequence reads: CASSQTSGRANNEQFF. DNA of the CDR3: TGTGCCAGCAGCCAAACTAGCGGGAGGGCAAACAATGAGCAGTTCTTC.

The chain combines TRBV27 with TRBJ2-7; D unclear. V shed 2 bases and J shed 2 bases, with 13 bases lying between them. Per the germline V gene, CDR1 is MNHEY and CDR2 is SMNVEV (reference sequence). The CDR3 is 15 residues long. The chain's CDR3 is CASSLLVPPPYEQYF. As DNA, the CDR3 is TGTGCCAGCAGTTTACTGGTACCCCCCCCCTACGAGCAGTACTTC.